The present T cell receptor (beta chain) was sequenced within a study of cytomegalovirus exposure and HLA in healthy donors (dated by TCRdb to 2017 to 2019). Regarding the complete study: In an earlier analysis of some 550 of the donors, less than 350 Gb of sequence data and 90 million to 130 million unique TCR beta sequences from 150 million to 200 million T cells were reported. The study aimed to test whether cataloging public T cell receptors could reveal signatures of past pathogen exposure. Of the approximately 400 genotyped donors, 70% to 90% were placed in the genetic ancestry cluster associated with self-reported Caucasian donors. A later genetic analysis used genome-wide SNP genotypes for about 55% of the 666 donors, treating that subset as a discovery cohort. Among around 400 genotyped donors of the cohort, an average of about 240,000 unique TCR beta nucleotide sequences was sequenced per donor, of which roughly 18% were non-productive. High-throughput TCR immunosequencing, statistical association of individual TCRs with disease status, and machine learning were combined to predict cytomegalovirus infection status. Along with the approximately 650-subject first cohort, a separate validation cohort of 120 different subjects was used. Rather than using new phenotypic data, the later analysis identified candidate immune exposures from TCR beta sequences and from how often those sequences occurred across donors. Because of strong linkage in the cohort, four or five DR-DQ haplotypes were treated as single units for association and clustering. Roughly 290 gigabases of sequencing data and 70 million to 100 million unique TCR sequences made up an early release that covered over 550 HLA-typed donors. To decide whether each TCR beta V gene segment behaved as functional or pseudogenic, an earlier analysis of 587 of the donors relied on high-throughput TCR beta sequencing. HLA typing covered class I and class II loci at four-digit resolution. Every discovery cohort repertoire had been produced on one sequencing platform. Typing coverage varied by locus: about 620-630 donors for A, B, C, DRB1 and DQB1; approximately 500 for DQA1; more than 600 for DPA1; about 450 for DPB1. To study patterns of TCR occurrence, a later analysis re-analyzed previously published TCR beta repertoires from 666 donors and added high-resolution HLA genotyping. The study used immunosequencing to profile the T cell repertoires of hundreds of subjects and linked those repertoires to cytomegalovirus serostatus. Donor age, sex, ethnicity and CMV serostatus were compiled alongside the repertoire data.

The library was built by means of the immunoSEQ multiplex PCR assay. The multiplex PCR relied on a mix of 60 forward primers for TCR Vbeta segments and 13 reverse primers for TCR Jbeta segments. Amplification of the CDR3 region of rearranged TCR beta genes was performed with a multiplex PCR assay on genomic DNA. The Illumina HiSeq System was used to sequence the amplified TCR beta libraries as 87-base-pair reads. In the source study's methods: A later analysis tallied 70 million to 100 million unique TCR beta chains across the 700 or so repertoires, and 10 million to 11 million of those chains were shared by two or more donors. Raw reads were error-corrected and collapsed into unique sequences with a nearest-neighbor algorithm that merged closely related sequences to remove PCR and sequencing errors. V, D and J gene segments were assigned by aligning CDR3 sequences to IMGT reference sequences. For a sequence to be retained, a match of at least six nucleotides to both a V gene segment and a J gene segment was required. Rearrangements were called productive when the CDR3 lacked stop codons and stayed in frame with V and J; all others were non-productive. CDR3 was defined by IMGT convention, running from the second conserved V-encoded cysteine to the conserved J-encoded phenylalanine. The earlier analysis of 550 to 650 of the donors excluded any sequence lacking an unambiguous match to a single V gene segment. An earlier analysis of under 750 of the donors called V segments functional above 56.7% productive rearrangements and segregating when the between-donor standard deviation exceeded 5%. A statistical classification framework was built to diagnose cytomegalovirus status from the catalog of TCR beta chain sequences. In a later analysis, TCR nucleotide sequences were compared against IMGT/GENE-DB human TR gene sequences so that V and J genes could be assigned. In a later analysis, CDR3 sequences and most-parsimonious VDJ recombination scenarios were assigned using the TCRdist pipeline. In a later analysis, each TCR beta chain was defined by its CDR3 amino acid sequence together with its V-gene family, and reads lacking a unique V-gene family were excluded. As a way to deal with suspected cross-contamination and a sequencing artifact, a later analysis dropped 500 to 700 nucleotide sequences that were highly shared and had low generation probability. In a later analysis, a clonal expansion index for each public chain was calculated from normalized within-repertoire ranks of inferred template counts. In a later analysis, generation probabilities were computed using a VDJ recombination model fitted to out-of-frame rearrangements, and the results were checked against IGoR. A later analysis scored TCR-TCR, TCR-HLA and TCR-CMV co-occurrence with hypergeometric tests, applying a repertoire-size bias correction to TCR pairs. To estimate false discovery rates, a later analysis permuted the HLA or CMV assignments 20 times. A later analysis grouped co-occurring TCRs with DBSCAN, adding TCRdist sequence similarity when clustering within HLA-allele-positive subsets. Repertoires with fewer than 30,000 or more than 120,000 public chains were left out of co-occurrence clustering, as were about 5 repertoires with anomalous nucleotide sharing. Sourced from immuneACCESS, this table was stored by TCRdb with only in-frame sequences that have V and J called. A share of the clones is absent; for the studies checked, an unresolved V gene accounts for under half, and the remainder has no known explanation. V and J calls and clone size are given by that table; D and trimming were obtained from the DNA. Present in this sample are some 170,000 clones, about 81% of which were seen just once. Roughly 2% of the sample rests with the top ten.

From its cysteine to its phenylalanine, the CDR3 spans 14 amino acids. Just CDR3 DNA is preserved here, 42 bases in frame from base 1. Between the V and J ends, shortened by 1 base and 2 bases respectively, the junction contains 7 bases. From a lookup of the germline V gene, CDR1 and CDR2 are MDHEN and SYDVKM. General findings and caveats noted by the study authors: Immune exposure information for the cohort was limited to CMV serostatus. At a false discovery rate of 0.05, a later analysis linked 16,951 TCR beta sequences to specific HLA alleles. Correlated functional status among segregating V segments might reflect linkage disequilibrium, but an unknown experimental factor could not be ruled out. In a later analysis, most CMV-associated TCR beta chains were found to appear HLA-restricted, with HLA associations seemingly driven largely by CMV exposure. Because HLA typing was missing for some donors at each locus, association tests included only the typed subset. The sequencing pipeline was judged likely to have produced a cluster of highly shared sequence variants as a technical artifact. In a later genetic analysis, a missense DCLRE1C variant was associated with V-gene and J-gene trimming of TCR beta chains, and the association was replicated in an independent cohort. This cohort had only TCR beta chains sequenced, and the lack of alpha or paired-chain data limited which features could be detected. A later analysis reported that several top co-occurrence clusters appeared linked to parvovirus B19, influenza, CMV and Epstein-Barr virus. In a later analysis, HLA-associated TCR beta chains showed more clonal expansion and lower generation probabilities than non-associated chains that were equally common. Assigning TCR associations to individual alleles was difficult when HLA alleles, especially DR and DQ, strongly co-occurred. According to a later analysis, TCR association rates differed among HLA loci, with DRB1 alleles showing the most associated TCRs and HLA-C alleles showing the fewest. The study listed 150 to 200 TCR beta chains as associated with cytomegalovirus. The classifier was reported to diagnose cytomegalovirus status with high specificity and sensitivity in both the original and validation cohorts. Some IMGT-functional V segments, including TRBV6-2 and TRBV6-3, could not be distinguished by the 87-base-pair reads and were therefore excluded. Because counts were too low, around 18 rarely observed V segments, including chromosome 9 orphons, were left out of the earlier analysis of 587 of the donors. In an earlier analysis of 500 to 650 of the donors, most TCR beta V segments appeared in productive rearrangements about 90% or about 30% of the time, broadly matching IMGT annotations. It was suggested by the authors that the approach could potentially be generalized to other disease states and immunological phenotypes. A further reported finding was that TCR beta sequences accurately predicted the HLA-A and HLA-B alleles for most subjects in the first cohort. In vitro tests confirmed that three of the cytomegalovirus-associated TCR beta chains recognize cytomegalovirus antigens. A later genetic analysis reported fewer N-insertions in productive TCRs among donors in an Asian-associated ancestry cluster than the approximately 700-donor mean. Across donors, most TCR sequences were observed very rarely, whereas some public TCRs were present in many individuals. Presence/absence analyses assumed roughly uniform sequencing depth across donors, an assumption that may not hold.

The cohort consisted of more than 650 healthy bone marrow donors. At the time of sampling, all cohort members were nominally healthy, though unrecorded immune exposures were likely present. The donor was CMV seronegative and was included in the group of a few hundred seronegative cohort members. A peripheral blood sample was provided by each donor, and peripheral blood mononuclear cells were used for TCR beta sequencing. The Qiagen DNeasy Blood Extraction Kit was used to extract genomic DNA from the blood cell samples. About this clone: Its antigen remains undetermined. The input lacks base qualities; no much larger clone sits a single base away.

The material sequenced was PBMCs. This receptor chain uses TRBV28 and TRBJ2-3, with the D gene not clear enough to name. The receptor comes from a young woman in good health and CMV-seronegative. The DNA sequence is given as TGTGCCAGCAGTTTATACATCAACACAGATACGCAGTATTTT. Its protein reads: CASSLYINTDTQYF.